This entry features one T cell receptor beta chain sequence. The antigen remains unidentified. V trimming: 1 base; J trimming: 1 base; junction bases outside the gene matches: 9. Germline CDR1 and CDR2: MNHNS and SASEGT. The CDR3 loop spans 17 amino acids. This sample was taken from a study of cytomegalovirus exposure and HLA in healthy donors. Study background: A prior study identified 110 million or so unique TCR beta sequences from about 180 million T cells. The study's findings and limits: CMV antigen specificity of a few CMV-associated chains was confirmed in vitro. Most of the CMV-associated TCR beta chains (in a later analysis) appeared to be HLA-restricted. The listing of roughly 160 TCR beta chains classed them as cytomegalovirus-associated.

The PCR employed 60 Vbeta primers together with 13 Jbeta primers. TCRdb's table, derived via immunoSEQ multiplex PCR, lists solely in-frame clones and lacks some. The sample records some 57,000 clones, just under 75% being singletons. The chain has TRBV6-1 and TRBJ1-2; TRBD1 matches at 7 bases. Sequencing input: PBMCs. This sequence was found in a woman aged 25 to 39 in good health and CMV-seronegative. In DNA, the CDR3 is TGTGCCAGCAGTGAAGGGGACAGTACCCCCCGTAACTATGGCTACACCTTC. Residues: CASSEGDSTPRNYGYTF.